One sample yielded the 17 T cell receptor beta chains listed below, sequenced in a study of monozygotic twins with inflammatory bowel disease. One entry per CDR3 protein, without DNA, is what TCRdb gives after re-calling the 5' RACE reads. Here the sample table reports some 210,000 distinct CDR3 sequences. What was sequenced was blood. Every receptor here comes from a human donor with ulcerative colitis or Crohn's disease, or a healthy co-twin of an affected twin (not recorded which).

J is TRBJ2-1 and V is TRBV5-1. The CDR3 spans 16 residues. Germline CDR1 SGHRS, CDR2 YFSETQ. CDR3: CASREGNPKVHNEQFF.

The chain has TRBV4-1 and TRBJ2-3; TCRdb indicates TRBD1, and absent DNA this call remains unverified. From germline, CDR1 is MGHRA and CDR2 YSYEKL. The CDR3 length is 15 residues. The CDR3 sequence: CASSQGWQAADTQYF.

The chain combines TRBV28 with TRBJ2-3; without DNA, the TCRdb call of TRBD2 cannot be checked. This CDR3 region has 17 residues. Germline values: CDR1 MDHEN, CDR2 SYDVKM. CDR3: CASIHGGAGLVGDTQYF.

This chain joins TRBV11-2 and TRBJ1-1; TCRdb's D call of TRBD1 is untestable without DNA. Germline values: CDR1 SGHAT, CDR2 FQNNGV. The CDR3 has 15 residues. The CDR3 loop reads CASSLGPGMNTEAFF.

V and J are TRBV24-1 and TRBJ2-3; checking the TCRdb D call of TRBD2 is not possible without DNA. The length of the CDR3 is 15 residues. The germline V gene has CDR1 KGHDR and CDR2 SFDVKD. The CDR3 region is CATGVQRGSTDTQYF.

The chain couples TRBV5-1 to TRBJ1-4. This CDR3 is built from 14 residues. Germline V gives CDR1 SGHRS, CDR2 YFSETQ. The CDR3 protein is CASSLTTTNEKLFF.

This sequence joins TRBV7-9 and TRBJ2-1; TCRdb picks TRBD1, but there is no DNA to check that call. This CDR3 has 15 residues. Germline lookup yields CDR1 SEHNR and CDR2 FQNEAQ (reference sequence). The CDR3 reads CASSLAVTGGNEQFF.

This chain links TRBV5-1 with TRBJ2-1; no DNA is available, so the TRBD2 call from TCRdb remains unchecked. CDR3 length: 16 residues. CDR1 and CDR2 (germline): SGHRS, YFSETQ. The chain's CDR3 is CASSAKTSGGYNEQFF.

The chain recombines TRBV4-2 with TRBJ2-5; TCRdb's D call, TRBD2, is unchecked because there is no DNA. The germline V gene encodes CDR1 LGHNA and CDR2 YNFKEQ. CDR3 length equals 15 residues. This CDR3 reads CASSQGQAGGETQYF.

The chain recombines TRBV13 with TRBJ2-1; TCRdb outputs TRBD2, but without DNA this stays unchecked. This CDR3 region has 13 residues. Germline assignment: CDR1 PRHDT and CDR2 FYEKMQ (reference sequence). The CDR3 region is CASSLGLRDEQFF.

The rearrangement links TRBV20-1 to TRBJ1-5. Germline values: CDR1 DFQATT, CDR2 SNEGSKA (reference sequence). The CDR3 runs 11 residues. This CDR3 is CSARDTGPQHF.

The gene calls are TRBV5-1 and TRBJ2-1; TCRdb indicates TRBD1, and absent DNA this call remains unverified. Germline-derived CDR1 and CDR2 are SGHRS and YFSETQ. The CDR3 has 13 amino acids. The CDR3 region is CASNSGRSNEQFF.

The rearrangement links TRBV27 to TRBJ2-3; checking the TCRdb D call of TRBD1 is not possible without DNA. CDR1 is MNHEY, CDR2 SMNVEV, per germline (reference sequence). CDR3 size: 15 residues. The CDR3 loop is CASSPQTGITDTQYF.

This chain uses TRBV5-1 with TRBJ2-3; TCRdb selects TRBD2, and the lack of DNA leaves this call unchecked. The CDR3 is 17 amino acids. The germline CDR1 and CDR2 sequences are SGHRS and YFSETQ. CDR3: CASSLVVRPSGTDTQYF.

The V gene is TRBV12-3 or TRBV12-4, the J gene TRBJ2-1; lacking DNA, the TRBD1 call made by TCRdb goes unchecked. The CDR3 is 16 residues long. This CDR3 is CASSFNYRVSYNEQFF.

The chain's CDR3 is CSARPGTENTEAFF. The chain employs TRBV20-1 and TRBJ1-1; the TCRdb call, TRBD1, lacks DNA for checking. The CDR3 contains 14 residues. Per germline, CDR1 DFQATT and CDR2 SNEGSKA (reference sequence).

This sequence joins TRBV7-3 and TRBJ2-1; no DNA is available, so the TRBD1 call from TCRdb remains unchecked. Germline V gene data show CDR1 as SGHTA and CDR2 as FQGTGA. The CDR3 loop spans 15 amino acids. This chain's CDR3 is CASSPRQTTYNEQFF.